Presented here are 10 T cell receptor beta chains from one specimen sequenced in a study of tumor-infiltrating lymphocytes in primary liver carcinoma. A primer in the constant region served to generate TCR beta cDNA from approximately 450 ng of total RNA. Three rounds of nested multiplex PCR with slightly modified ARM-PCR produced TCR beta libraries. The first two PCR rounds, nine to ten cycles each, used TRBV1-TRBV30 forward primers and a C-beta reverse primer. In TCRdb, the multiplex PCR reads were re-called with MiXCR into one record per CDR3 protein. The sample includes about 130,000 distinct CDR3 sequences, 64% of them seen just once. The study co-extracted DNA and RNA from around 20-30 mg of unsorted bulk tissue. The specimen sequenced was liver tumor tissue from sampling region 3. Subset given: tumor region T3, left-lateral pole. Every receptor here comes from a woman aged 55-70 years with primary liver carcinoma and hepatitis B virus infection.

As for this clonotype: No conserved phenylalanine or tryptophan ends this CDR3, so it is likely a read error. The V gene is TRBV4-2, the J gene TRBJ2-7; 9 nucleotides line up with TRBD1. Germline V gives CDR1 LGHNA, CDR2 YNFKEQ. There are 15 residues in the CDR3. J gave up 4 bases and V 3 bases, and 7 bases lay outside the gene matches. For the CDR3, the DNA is TGTGCCAGCAGCCAGGAAGGGACAGGGTTTTACGAGCAGTACCTC. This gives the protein CASSQEGTGFYEQYL.

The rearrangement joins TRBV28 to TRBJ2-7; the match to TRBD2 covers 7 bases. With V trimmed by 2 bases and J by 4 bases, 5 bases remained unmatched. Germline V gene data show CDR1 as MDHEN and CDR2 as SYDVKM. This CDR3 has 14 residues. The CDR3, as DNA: TGTGCCAGCAGTTTAAGCGGGACTATTTACGAGCAGTACTTC. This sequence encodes CASSLSGTIYEQYF.

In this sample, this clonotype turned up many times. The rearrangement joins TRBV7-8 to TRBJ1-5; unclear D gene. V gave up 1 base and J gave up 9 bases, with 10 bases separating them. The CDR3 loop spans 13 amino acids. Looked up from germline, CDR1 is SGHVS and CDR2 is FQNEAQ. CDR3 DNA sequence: TGTGCCAGCAGCTTAGATGGAGGTCGGCCCCAGCATTTT. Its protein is CASSLDGGRPQHF.

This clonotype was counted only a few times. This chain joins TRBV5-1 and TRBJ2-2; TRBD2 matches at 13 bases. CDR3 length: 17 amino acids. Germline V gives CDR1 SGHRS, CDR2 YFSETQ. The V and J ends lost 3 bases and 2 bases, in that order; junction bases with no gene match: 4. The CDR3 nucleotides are TGCGCCAGCAGCTCAAGACTAGCGGGAGGTAACACCGGGGAGCTGTTTTTT. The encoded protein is CASSSRLAGGNTGELFF.

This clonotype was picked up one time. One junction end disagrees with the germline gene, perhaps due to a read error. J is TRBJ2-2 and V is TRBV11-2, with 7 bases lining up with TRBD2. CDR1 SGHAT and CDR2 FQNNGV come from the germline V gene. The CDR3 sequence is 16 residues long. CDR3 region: CASSFRLAGDAGELCF. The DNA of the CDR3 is TGTGCCAGCAGCTTCCGATTAGCTGGAGATGCGGGGGAGCTGTGTTTT.

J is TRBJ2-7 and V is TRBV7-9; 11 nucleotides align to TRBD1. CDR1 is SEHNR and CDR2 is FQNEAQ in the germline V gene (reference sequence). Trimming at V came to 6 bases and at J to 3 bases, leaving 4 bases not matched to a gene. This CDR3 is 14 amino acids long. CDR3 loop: CASSPGQGVYEQYF. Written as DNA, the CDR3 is TGTGCCAGCAGTCCGGGACAGGGGGTCTACGAGCAGTACTTC.

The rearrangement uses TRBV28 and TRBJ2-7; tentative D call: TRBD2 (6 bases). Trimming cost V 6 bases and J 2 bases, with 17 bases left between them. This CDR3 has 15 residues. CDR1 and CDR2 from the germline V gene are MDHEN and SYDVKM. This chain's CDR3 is CASRLPGLGTYEQYF. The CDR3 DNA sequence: TGTGCCAGCAGACTACCGGGACTGGGCACCTACGAGCAGTACTTC. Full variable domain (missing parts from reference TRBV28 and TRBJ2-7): DVKVTQSSRYLVKRTGEKVFLECVQDMDHENMFWYRQDPGLGLRLIYFSYDVKMKEKGDIPEGYSVSREKKERFSLILESASTNQTSMYLCASRLPGLGTYEQYFGPGTRLTVT.

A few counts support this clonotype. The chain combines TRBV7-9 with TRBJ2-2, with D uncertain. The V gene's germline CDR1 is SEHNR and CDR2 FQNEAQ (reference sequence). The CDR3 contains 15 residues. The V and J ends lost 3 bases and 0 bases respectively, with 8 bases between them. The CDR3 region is CASSFGVTNTGELFF. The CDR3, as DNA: TGTGCCAGCAGCTTTGGGGTGACGAACACCGGGGAGCTGTTTTTT.

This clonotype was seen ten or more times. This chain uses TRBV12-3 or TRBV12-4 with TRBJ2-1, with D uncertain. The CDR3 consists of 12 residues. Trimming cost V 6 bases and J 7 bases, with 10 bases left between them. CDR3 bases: TGTGCCAGCAGCCGGAGACCAAATGAGCAGTTCTTC. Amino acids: CASSRRPNEQFF.

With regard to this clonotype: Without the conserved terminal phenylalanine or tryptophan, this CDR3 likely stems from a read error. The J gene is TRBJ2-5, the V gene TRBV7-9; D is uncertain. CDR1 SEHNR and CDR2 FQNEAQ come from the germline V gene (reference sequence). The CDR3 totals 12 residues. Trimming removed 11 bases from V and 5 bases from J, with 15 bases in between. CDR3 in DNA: TGTGCCGTTGGACCCACCCAGGAGACCCAGTACCTC. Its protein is CAVGPTQETQYL.